The text below deals with one TCR beta chain. In its sample, this clone was seen a few times. The clone's antigen remains unknown. Base-call qualities are not available, and no considerably larger clone is one nucleotide away. The sample comes from a study of blood T cell repertoires in COVID-19 (dated by TCRdb to the early 2020s). Turning to the overall study: Samples from collaborators originated in the United States, Italy and Spain and spanned both the acute and convalescent phases of COVID-19. The prospective study material was composed of cDNA or gDNA derived from T cells, B-cell-depleted T cells, or PBMCs. The dataset comprised deeply sampled blood TCRbeta repertoires from subjects exposed to, actively infected with, or recovered from COVID-19. The repertoires were made available in a free public database intended to serve as a resource for research on the immune response to SARS-CoV-2. Samples were obtained from the ongoing ImmuneRACE study (first 160 participants) and from roughly 1,300 subjects provided by 6 global collaborators. Sample metadata almost always included a de-identified subject ID, COVID-19 status, age in years and sex. Where available, HLA class I and class II types were taken from metadata supplied by the sample provider and were not determined by assay-based typing. General conclusions and limits of the study: How much clinical and demographic metadata was included differed by source and by participant, and the metadata was provided uncurated.

TCRbeta CDR3 regions were amplified from genomic DNA by means of the immunoSEQ Assay, a bias-controlled multiplex PCR. On the authors' methods: The number of nucleated cells in each sample was estimated by amplification of reference gene primers within the assay. Sequence reads were collapsed and filtered to measure the absolute abundance of every unique TCRbeta CDR3 rearrangement. For each sample, productive Simpson clonality was calculated by taking the square root of Simpson's diversity index across productive rearrangements. Not all clones reach the TCRdb copy of this immuneACCESS table, which keeps in-frame sequences only. Checked studies attribute under half of the gap to unresolved V genes and leave the rest unexplained. V, J and clone size are those of that table, while D and trimming were read from the DNA. The table for this sample lists over 55,000 clones; 70% to 85% of them were counted only once. Under 40% of the sample goes to the ten largest clones.

The collaborating institutions used their own protocols to collect whole blood in K2EDTA tubes. Collaborator samples were shipped for TCRbeta analysis as frozen whole blood, isolated PBMCs, or DNA extracted from either sample type. The TCR comes from a woman in her 70s with acute or convalescent COVID-19. Input material: peripheral blood.

The DNA sequence is given as TGTGCCAGCTCACAATCGGGGGGCCCCCCCTTTGAGCAGTACTTC. It translates to CASSQSGGPPFEQYF. This chain joins TRBV6-5 to TRBJ2-7; the D gene is possibly TRBD2, with 7 bases matching. The CDR3 holds 15 amino acids from the cysteine to the phenylalanine. Of the read, only the CDR3 DNA is kept; its 45 bases are in frame from base 1. The germline V gene gives CDR1 as MNHEY and CDR2 as SVGAGI. Deletion took 8 bases off V and 7 bases off J, with a span of 24 bases between the germline ends.